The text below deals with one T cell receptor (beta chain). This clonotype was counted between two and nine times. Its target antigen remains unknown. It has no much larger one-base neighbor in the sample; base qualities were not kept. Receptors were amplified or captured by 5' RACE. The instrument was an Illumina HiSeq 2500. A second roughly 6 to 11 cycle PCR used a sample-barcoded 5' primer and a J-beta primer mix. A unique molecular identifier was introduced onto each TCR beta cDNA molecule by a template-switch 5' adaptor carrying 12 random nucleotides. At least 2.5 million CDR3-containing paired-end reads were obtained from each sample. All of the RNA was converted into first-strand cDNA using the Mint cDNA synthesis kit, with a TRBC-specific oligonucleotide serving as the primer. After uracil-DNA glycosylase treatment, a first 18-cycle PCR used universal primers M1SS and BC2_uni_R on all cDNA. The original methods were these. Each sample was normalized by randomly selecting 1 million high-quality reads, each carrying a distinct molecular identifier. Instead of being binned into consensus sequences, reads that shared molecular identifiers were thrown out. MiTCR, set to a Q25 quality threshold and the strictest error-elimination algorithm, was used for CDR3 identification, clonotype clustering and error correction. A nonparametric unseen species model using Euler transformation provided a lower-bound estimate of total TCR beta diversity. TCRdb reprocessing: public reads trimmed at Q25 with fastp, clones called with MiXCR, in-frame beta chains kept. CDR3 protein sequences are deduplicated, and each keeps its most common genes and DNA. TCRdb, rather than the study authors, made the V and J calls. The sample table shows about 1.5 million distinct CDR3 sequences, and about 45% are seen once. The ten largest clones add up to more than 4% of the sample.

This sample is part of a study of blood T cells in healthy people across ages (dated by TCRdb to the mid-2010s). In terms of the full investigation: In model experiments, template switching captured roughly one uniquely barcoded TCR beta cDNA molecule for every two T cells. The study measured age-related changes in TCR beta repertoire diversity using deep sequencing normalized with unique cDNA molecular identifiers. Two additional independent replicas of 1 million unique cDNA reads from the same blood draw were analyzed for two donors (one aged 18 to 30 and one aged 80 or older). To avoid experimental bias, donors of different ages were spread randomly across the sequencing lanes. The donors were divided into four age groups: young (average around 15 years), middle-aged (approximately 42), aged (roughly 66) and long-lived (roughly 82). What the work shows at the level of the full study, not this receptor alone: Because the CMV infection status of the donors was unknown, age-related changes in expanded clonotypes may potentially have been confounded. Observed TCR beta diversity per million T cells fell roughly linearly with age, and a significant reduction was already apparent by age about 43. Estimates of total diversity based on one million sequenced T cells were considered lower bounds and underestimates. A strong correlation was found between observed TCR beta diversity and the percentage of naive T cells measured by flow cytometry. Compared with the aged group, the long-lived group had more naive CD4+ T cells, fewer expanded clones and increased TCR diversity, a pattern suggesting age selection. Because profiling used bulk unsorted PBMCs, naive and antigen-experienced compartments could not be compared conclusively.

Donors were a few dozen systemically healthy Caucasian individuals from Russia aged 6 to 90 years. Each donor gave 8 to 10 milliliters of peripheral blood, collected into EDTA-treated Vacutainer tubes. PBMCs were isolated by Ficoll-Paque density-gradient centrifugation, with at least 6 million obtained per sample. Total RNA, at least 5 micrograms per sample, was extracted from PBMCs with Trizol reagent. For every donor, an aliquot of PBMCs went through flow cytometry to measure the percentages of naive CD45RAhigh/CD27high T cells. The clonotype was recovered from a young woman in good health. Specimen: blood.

The DNA reads TGTGCCAGCAGGCCACAGGGCCTGCAGCCCCAGCATTTT. It translates as CASRPQGLQPQHF. Recombination joined TRBV12-3 or TRBV12-4 with TRBJ1-5; TRBD1 might be the D gene, on 6 matching bases. Between the V and J ends, shortened by 6 bases and 7 bases respectively, the junction contains 13 bases. Including the terminal cysteine and phenylalanine, the CDR3 comprises 13 residues. The CDR3 DNA has 39 bases and is translated from base 1.